The 6 T cell receptor beta chains below all came from one sample that was sequenced in a study of regulatory T cells in long-lasting Graves disease. Sequencing libraries for TCR beta were prepared with iRepertoire HTBI primers and Arm-PCR of CDR3 regions. One entry per CDR3 protein results from TCRdb running MiXCR on the multiplex PCR reads. Among over 400,000 distinct CDR3 sequences listed, about 14% were seen once. The time point here: newly diagnosed GD, antithyroid drugs for less than 3 months. The TCR library used RNA extracted from PBMCs. The data also belong to a second study, concerning T cells in Graves' hyperthyroidism and ophthalmopathy.

The material sequenced was peripheral blood mononuclear cells (PBMCs), taken at new diagnosis, from a patient treated with antithyroid drugs. The receptors were gathered from a woman between 50 and 59 years old with Graves disease.

A word on this clonotype: A far more abundant clone sits one base away, making this likely a read error. The conserved phenylalanine or tryptophan is not found at the CDR3 terminus, so this likely reflects a read error. The DNA of the CDR3 is TGTGCCAGCAGTTTTGGGGGGAACACTGAAGCTTTCTTA. This sequence encodes CASSFGGNTEAFL. This sequence joins TRBV27 and TRBJ1-1, with D possibly matching TRBD1 (5 bases). Germline V gene lookup returns CDR1 MNHEY and CDR2 SMNVEV (reference sequence). Trimming shortened V by 3 bases and J by 1 base, and 6 bases separated the two germline ends. The CDR3 extends over 13 amino acids.

This clonotype was detected ten times or more. The CDR3 sequence: CASSSFGQGAQPQHF. Here the CDR3 DNA reads TGTGCCAGCAGTTCCTTCGGACAGGGCGCTCAGCCCCAGCATTTT. The J gene is TRBJ1-5, the V gene TRBV28, with 8 bases fitting TRBD1. The CDR3 totals 15 residues. V was clipped by 4 bases and J by 6 bases; unmatched bases: 8. CDR1 is MDHEN and CDR2 is SYDVKM in the germline V gene.

Note on this clonotype: This may be a read error, as it is one base from a much larger clone. Because it lacks the conserved phenylalanine or tryptophan at the end, this CDR3 is likely a read error. V usage is TRBV30 and J usage is TRBJ2-7, with D hard to call. CDR3 length: 11 amino acids. Per the germline V gene, CDR1 is GTSNPN and CDR2 is SVGIG (reference sequence). V was clipped by 0 bases and J by 5 bases, with 5 bases between them. The CDR3 reads CAWSVYNEQYL. The CDR3 DNA is TGTGCCTGGAGTGTTTATAACGAGCAGTACTTG.

This chain links TRBV15 with TRBJ1-2; a possible D gene is TRBD1 (6 bases). The V and J ends lost 1 base and 8 bases respectively, with 17 bases between them. Germline lookup yields CDR1 LNHNV and CDR2 YYDKDF (reference sequence). This CDR3 region has 15 residues. The DNA for the CDR3 is TGTGCCACCAGCAGAGGACGGGGGCTGGCATCGGGCTACACCTTC. Protein sequence: CATSRGRGLASGYTF.

Only a few counts were recorded for this clonotype. The gene calls are TRBV19 and TRBJ2-7; 8 positions match TRBD1. The J segment lost 1 base and the V segment lost 5 bases, leaving 10 bases of the junction unmatched. Germline V lookup: CDR1 LNHDA, CDR2 SQIVND (reference sequence). The CDR3 spans 16 residues. The CDR3, as DNA: TGTGCCAGTAGTTCCCTGACAGGGGTGAATTCCTACGAGCAGTACTTC. Its translation: CASSSLTGVNSYEQYF.

This clonotype turned up a few times. This chain joins TRBV4-1 and TRBJ2-3; no reliable D call. The V end was cut by 2 bases, the J end by 4 bases, with 7 bases between. The CDR3 is 13 residues long. The germline V gene has CDR1 MGHRA and CDR2 YSYEKL. The CDR3 loop reads CASSQLKADTQYF. Written as DNA, the CDR3 is TGCGCCAGCAGCCAACTTAAGGCAGATACGCAGTATTTT.